This is a list of T cell receptor beta chains from one sample in a study of technical replicates of blood from several donors. Clones were sequenced by immunoSEQ multiplex PCR, and TCRdb holds only the in-frame ones, with some missing. The table has roughly 87,000 clones, 91% seen once. The sample comprised T cells isolated from PBMCs. These receptors were taken from a human donor in good health. Each CDR3 is given without its conserved first and last residue. D genes are given only for firm matches.

cdr3_aa | v_call | d_call | cdr3_length | j_call
ASSLSREGYEQY | TRBV28 | TRBD2 | 12 | TRBJ2-7
ASKGHTEAF | TRBV2 | NA | 9 | TRBJ1-1
AWSPGEGLMNTEAF | TRBV30 | NA | 14 | TRBJ1-1
ASSEKETQY | TRBV7-9 | NA | 9 | TRBJ2-5
AWSPLWGDNYGYT | TRBV30 | NA | 13 | TRBJ1-2
ASSYSGTGLYEQY | TRBV6-5 | TRBD1 | 13 | TRBJ2-7
ASSGDFYEQY | TRBV11-2 | NA | 10 | TRBJ2-7
ASSPYGQRGLTGELF | TRBV4-1 | TRBD2 | 15 | TRBJ2-2
ASSLTGGEPQH | TRBV5-6 | TRBD1 | 11 | TRBJ1-5
ASSPYEQY | TRBV28 | NA | 8 | TRBJ2-7
ASSYSPGTGISSWQF | TRBV27 | TRBD1 | 15 | TRBJ2-1
ASSLRLRGGDTQY | TRBV28 | TRBD2 | 13 | TRBJ2-3
ASSIGYEQY | TRBV19 | NA | 9 | TRBJ2-7
ASSANREQF | TRBV2 | NA | 9 | TRBJ2-1
ASSVDTAYEQY | TRBV7-8 | NA | 11 | TRBJ2-7
ATSFPGSSGRANTGELF | TRBV15 | TRBD2 | 17 | TRBJ2-2
ASSYRDRVEAF | TRBV6-5 | TRBD1 | 11 | TRBJ1-1
ASSASVSEQY | TRBV9 | NA | 10 | TRBJ2-7
ASSVDTISEAF | TRBV6-4 | NA | 11 | TRBJ1-1
ASSVVLDYNEQF | TRBV9 | NA | 12 | TRBJ2-1
ASSIFGGSYGYT | TRBV19 | NA | 12 | TRBJ1-2
ASSLIPTASGANVLT | TRBV7-9 | NA | 15 | TRBJ2-6
ASSLLEGINQPQH | TRBV28 | NA | 13 | TRBJ1-5
ARGLDGGPYQETQY | TRBV2 | TRBD2 | 14 | TRBJ2-5